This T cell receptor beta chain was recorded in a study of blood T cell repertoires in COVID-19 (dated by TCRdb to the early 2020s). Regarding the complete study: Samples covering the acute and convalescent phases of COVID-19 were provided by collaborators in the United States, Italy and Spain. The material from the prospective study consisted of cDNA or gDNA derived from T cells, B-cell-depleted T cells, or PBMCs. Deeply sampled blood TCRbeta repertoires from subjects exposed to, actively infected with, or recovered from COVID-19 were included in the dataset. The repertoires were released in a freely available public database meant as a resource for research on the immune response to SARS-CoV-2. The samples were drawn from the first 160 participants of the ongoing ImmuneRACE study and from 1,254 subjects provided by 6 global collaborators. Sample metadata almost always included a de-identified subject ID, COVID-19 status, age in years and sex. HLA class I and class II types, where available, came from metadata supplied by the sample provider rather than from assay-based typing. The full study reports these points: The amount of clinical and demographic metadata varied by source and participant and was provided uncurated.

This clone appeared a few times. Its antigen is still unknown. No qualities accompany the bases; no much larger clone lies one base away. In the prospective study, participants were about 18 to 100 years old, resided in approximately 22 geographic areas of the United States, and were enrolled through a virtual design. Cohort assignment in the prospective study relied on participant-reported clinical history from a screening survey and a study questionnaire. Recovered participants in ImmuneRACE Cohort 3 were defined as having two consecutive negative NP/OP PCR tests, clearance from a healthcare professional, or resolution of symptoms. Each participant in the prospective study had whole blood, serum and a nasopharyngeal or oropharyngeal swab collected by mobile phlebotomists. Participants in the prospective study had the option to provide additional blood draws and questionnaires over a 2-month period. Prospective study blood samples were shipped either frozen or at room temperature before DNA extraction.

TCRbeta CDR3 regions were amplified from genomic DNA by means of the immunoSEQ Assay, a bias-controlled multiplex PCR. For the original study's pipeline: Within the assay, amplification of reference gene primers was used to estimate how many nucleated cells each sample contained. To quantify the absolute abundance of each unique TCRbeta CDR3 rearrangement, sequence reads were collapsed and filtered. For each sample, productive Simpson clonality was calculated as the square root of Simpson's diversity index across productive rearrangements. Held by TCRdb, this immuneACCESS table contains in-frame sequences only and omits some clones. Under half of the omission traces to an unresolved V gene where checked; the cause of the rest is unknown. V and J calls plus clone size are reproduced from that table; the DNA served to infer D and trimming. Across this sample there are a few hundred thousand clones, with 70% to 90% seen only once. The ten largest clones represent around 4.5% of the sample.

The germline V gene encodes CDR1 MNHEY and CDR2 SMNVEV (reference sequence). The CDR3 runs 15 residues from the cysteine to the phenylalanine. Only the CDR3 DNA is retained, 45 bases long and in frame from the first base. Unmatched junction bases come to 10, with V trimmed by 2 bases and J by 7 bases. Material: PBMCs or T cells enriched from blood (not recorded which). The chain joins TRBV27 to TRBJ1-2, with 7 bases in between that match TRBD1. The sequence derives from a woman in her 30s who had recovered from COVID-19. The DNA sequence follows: TGTGCCAGCAGTTTAGGGACCTCAGGGGGTGGTGGCTACACCTTC. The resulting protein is CASSLGTSGGGGYTF.